The subject of this entry is one T cell receptor (beta chain). Its antigen remains unknown. This entry is derived from a study of T cell repertoires in cytomegalovirus infection. Study details: HLA-C-restricted CMV epitopes, recently identified, and well-studied HLA-B-restricted ones were used by the study. Public TCR beta signatures indicated both CMV infection and matching HLA type.

TCRdb fed the reads into MiXCR, producing one record per CDR3 protein. Seen here are approximately 990,000 distinct CDR3 sequences, approximately 32% observed once, and the top ten hold 13%. Germline lookup yields CDR1 SGHAT and CDR2 FQNNGV. The CDR3 spans 13 residues. Trimming removed 1 base from V and 4 bases from J, with 8 bases in between. The clonotype originates from a human donor in good health (CMV status not recorded). Some clones in this sample may be carry-over from other donors' samples. The sample in question was cultured CD8+ T cells from PBMCs, obtained from culture after CMV antigen stimulation. This sequence joins TRBV11-2 and TRBJ2-7, with D unresolved. The CDR3 loop reads CASSLGTLYEQYV. In DNA, the CDR3 is TGTGCCAGCAGCTTAGGTACTCTTTACGAGCAGTACGTC.